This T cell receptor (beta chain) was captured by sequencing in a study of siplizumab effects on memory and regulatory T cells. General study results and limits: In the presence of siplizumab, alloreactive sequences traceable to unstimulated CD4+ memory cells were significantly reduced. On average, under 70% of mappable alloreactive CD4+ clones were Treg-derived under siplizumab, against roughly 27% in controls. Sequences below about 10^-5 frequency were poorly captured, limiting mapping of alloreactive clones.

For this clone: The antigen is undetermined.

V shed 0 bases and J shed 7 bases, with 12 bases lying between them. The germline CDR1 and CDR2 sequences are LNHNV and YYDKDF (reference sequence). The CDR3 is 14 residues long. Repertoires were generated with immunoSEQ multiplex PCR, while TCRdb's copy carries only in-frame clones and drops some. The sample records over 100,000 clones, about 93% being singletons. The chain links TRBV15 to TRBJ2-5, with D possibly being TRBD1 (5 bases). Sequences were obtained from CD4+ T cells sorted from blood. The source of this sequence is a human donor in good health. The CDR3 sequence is CATSRDPGMRTQYF. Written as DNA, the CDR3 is TGTGCCACCAGCAGAGACCCAGGGATGCGGACCCAGTACTTC.